This entry is about one T cell receptor (beta chain). Its matching antigen is unknown. This CDR3 has 17 amino acids. V was clipped by 0 bases and J by 4 bases, with 17 bases between them. In TCRdb, the reads were re-called with MiXCR into one record per CDR3 protein. Altogether 450,000 to 550,000 distinct CDR3 sequences are present, approximately 15% being singletons, with the ten largest covering more than 20%. This sample is part of a study of T cell repertoires in cytomegalovirus infection. Across the whole study: An indication of both CMV infection and matching HLA type came from public TCR beta signatures. The study, taken as a whole, reports: Ex vivo, HLA-C-restricted CMV-specific TCR beta clonotypes prevailed over the rest of the response. Summed frequency of public TCR beta families distinguished CMV carriers with the relevant HLA.

The chain is built from TRBV23-1 and TRBJ2-3; D ambiguous. TRBV23-1 counts as an open reading frame of uncertain function. The sample taken for sequencing was CD8+ T cells from PBMCs. This clonotype was sampled from a human donor in good health (CMV status not recorded). Some clones in this sample may be carry-over from other donors' samples. The CDR3 sequence: CASSQSSRRGSADTQYF. CDR3 nucleotides: TGCGCCAGCAGTCAATCGAGTCGTAGAGGATCCGCAGATACGCAGTATTTT.